These 17 T cell receptor beta chains were sequenced from one sample in a study of blood T cell repertoires in COVID-19. The repertoire was sequenced with immunoSEQ multiplex PCR; TCRdb's copy has only in-frame clones and lacks some. This table holds approximately 130,000 clones, approximately 87% found once. Sequenced sample: peripheral blood. Receptor source: a woman aged 50 to 60 with acute or convalescent COVID-19.

The gene calls are TRBV5-5 and TRBJ1-5, with a tentative D call TRBD1 (5 bases). V was pared by 5 bases and J by 5 bases, with 14 bases between. Germline V gene data show CDR1 as SGHKS and CDR2 as YYEKEE (reference sequence). This CDR3 is built from 14 residues. The CDR3 here is CASSTDSTYQPQHF. The CDR3 region has the DNA TGTGCCAGCAGTACCGACAGTACTTATCAGCCCCAGCATTTT.

The rearrangement uses TRBV10-3 and TRBJ1-2, with TRBD1 matching over 8 bases. The CDR3 is made up of 19 amino acids. CDR1 is ENHRY, CDR2 SYGVKD, per germline. Losses at the gene ends were 8 bases for V and 4 bases for J; bases not matched to a gene: 24. CDR3 amino acids: CAIPREDRTGRSTGYGYTF. In DNA form, the CDR3 reads TGTGCCATCCCCCGGGAGGACCGGACAGGGAGGTCTACTGGCTATGGCTACACCTTC.

This chain joins TRBV2 and TRBJ1-3, with TRBD1 identical over 9 bases. Losses at the gene ends were 5 bases for V and 3 bases for J; bases not matched to a gene: 5. Germline lookup yields CDR1 SNHLY and CDR2 FYNNEI. The CDR3 loop spans 15 amino acids. CDR3 amino acids: CASSTQGALGNTIYF. The CDR3 nucleotides read TGTGCCAGCAGTACACAGGGGGCACTTGGAAACACCATATATTTT.

The chain links TRBV9 to TRBJ1-1, with 7 bases aligning to TRBD1. V dropped 4 bases and J dropped 4; count of bases not matched to a gene: 13. The germline gives CDR1 SGDLS, CDR2 YYNGEE. This CDR3 spans 16 amino acids. DNA of the CDR3: TGTGCCAGCAGCCCAGATCGAGGGGGCTGGTTCACTGAAGCTTTCTTT. Its protein product is CASSPDRGGWFTEAFF.

Notes on this clone: This same CDR3 is encoded by further DNA sequences in the sample. The V and J genes are TRBV7-2 and TRBJ2-3; D might be TRBD1 (5 bases). Trimming cost V 4 bases and J 2 bases, with 10 bases left between them. The germline CDR1 and CDR2 sequences are SGHTA and FQGNSA. CDR3 length: 14 amino acids. The CDR3 here is CASSSGQVTDTQYF. CDR3 DNA sequence: TGTGCCAGCAGCTCCGGACAAGTCACAGATACGCAGTATTTT.

V is TRBV5-4 and J is TRBJ2-5; 10 nucleotides agree with TRBD1. Germline assignment: CDR1 SGHNT and CDR2 YYREEE (reference sequence). The CDR3 length is 16 residues. Trimming at V came to 3 bases and at J to 0 bases, leaving 5 bases not matched to a gene. The CDR3 is CASSSKTGGYQETQYF. The DNA for the CDR3 is TGTGCCAGCAGCTCAAAGACAGGGGGCTACCAAGAGACCCAGTACTTC.

CDR3 residues: CASSPAREGQPQHF. CDR3 bases: TGTGCCAGCAGTCCCGCCAGGGAAGGGCAGCCCCAGCATTTT. The chain is built from TRBV6-6 and TRBJ1-5; D is perhaps TRBD1 (5 bases). CDR3 length: 14 amino acids. In germline, CDR1 is MNHNY, CDR2 SVGAGI (reference sequence). Trimming stripped 5 bases from V and 7 bases from J, with 15 bases between.

The CDR3 sequence is CASSFNRGYGYTF. CDR3 coding DNA: TGTGCCAGCAGTTTCAACAGGGGCTATGGCTACACCTTC. The chain combines TRBV27 with TRBJ1-2; 7 nucleotides line up with TRBD1. The CDR3 loop spans 13 amino acids. Unmatched junction bases numbered 2, after V lost 3 bases and J lost 4 bases. The germline CDR1 and CDR2 sequences are MNHEY and SMNVEV (reference sequence).

The chain is built from TRBV2 and TRBJ2-7; 7 bases fit TRBD1. Germline CDR1 SNHLY, CDR2 FYNNEI. Trimming at V came to 6 bases and at J to 2 bases, leaving 4 bases not matched to a gene. This CDR3 region has 13 residues. In nucleotides, the CDR3 is TGTGCCAGCAGCAGGACAGGTCCCTACGAGCAGTACTTC. Its protein product is CASSRTGPYEQYF.

The rearrangement uses TRBV7-3 and TRBJ2-1, with 9 bases identical to TRBD1. After removal of 4 bases from V and 6 bases from J, the junction contained 4 bases not matched to a gene. The CDR3 is 14 residues long. Germline CDR1 is SGHTA and CDR2 is FQGTGA. The CDR3 DNA is TGTGCCAGCAGCTCAGGGACAGGGTCCAATGAGCAGTTCTTC. As protein: CASSSGTGSNEQFF.

This clone was detected once. The V and J genes are TRBV6-4 and TRBJ1-1; D gene uncertain. Looked up from germline, CDR1 is MRHNA and CDR2 is SNTAGT. V lost 4 bases and J 1 base, leaving 7 bases between the germline ends. This CDR3 contains 13 residues. CDR3 bases: TGTGCCAGCAGTGGAGAGGAGAACACTGAAGCTTTCTTT. Its protein is CASSGEENTEAFF.

This rearrangement joins TRBV2 to TRBJ2-3; the match to TRBD1 covers 8 bases. J was trimmed by 1 base and V by 10 bases; bases with no gene match: 10. CDR3 length: 15 residues. The V gene's germline CDR1 is SNHLY and CDR2 FYNNEI. In DNA form, the CDR3 reads TGTGCCACCGCGACAGGGGCCTCGGGCACAGATACGCAGTATTTT. Its protein product is CATATGASGTDTQYF.

This clone was counted only a few times. This chain joins TRBV10-1 and TRBJ2-5; 11 bases line up with TRBD2. The length of the CDR3 is 20 residues. J gave up 5 bases and V 5 bases, and 22 bases lay outside the gene matches. Looked up from germline, CDR1 is WNHNN and CDR2 is SYGVQD (reference sequence). CDR3 protein: CASSIPRPATSGERRETQYF. For the CDR3, the DNA is TGCGCCAGCAGTATTCCCAGGCCGGCGACTAGCGGGGAGAGGAGGGAGACCCAGTACTTC.

J is TRBJ2-5 and V is TRBV12-3 or TRBV12-4; D is perhaps TRBD2 (6 bases). With 5 bases removed from V and 5 bases from J, the gap between germline ends came to 12 bases. CDR3 length: 13 amino acids. DNA of the CDR3: TGTGCCAGCAGTGGCCGGGAGTGGGAGACCCAGTACTTC. Its translation: CASSGREWETQYF.

The rearrangement uses TRBV2 and TRBJ2-1; 8 nucleotides line up with TRBD2. V trimming: 6 bases; J trimming: 4 bases; junction bases outside the gene matches: 11. This CDR3 contains 16 residues. Germline lookup yields CDR1 SNHLY and CDR2 FYNNEI. DNA of the CDR3: TGTGCCAGCAGCCCCGGGGTAGCGGGACCATACAATGAGCAGTTCTTC. As protein: CASSPGVAGPYNEQFF. The whole variable domain, filled in from reference TRBV2 and TRBJ2-1, reads EPEVTQTPSHQVTQMGQEVILRCVPISNHLYFYWYRQILGQKVEFLVSFYNNEISEKSEIFDDQFSVERPDGSNFTLKIRSTKLEDSAMYFCASSPGVAGPYNEQFFGPGTRLTVL.

The chain is built from TRBV9 and TRBJ1-1; D is ambiguous. The CDR3 loop spans 16 amino acids. Germline V gene sequence: CDR1 SGDLS, CDR2 YYNGEE. Deletions cut 4 bases from V and 3 bases from J, with 19 bases between. This CDR3 reads CASSPAGRTWYTEAFF. The CDR3 DNA reads TGTGCCAGCAGCCCAGCGGGAAGGACGTGGTACACTGAAGCTTTCTTT.

The V and J genes are TRBV6-1 and TRBJ1-2; 7 nucleotides line up with TRBD1. The CDR3 has 14 residues. With 5 bases clipped from V and 5 bases from J, the junction kept 8 bases outside the gene matches. Per the germline V gene, CDR1 is MNHNS and CDR2 is SASEGT. The DNA for the CDR3 is TGTGCCAGCAGTCAAGGACAGGATATTTATGGCTACACCTTC. Its translation: CASSQGQDIYGYTF.